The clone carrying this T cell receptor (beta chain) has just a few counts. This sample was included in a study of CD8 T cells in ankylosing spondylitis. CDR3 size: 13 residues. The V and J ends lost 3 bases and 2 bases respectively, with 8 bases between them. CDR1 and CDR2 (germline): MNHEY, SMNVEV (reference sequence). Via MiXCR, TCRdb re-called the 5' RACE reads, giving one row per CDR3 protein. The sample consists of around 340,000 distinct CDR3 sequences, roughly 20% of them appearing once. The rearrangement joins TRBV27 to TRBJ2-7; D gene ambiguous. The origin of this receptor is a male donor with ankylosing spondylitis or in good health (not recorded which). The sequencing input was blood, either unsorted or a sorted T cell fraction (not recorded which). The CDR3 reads CASSLAPPYEQYF. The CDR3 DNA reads TGTGCCAGCAGTTTGGCCCCTCCCTACGAGCAGTACTTC.